What follows are 4 T cell receptor beta chains derived from one specimen sequenced in a study of blood T cell repertoires in COVID-19. The protocol was immunoSEQ multiplex PCR, while the TCRdb copy is restricted to in-frame clones and leaves out a portion. The table has under 60,000 clones, roughly 90% seen once. The specimen was peripheral blood. These receptors originate from a human donor with acute or convalescent COVID-19. The donor label of this sample is uncertain.

The chain combines TRBV12-3 or TRBV12-4 with TRBJ2-7; D gene uncertain. V lost 2 bases and J 4 bases, leaving 9 bases between the germline ends. The CDR3 extends over 13 amino acids. Written as DNA, the CDR3 is TGTGCCAGCAGTTTAATTGGGCAGTACGAGCAGTACTTC. Amino acids: CASSLIGQYEQYF.

The gene calls are TRBV5-1 and TRBJ2-7; tentative D call: TRBD2 (6 bases). The CDR3 consists of 16 residues. Trimming left V 0 bases short and J 4 bases short, with 17 bases between. Germline V lookup: CDR1 SGHRS, CDR2 YFSETQ. The CDR3 protein is CASSLGGSGSPYEQYV. The CDR3 DNA sequence: TGCGCCAGCAGCTTGGGGGGTAGCGGATCTCCTTACGAGCAGTACGTC.

The chain couples TRBV7-2 to TRBJ1-6; maybe TRBD1 (5 bases). This CDR3 has 16 amino acids. Germline V gives CDR1 SGHTA, CDR2 FQGNSA. V lost 1 base and J lost 8, with 15 bases in between. The CDR3 bases are TGTGCCAGCAGCTTAGTTGGGGGGTTGGAAGATTCACCCCTCCACTTT. Translating gives CASSLVGGLEDSPLHF.

The chain employs TRBV4-2 and TRBJ2-2; tentative D call: TRBD1 (6 bases). This CDR3 is 18 amino acids long. Trimming removed 0 bases from V and 2 bases from J, with 16 bases in between. In germline, CDR1 is LGHNA, CDR2 YNFKEQ. Written as DNA, the CDR3 is TGTGCCAGCAGCCAAGAGGGGCGTACAGGGATAAACACCGGGGAGCTGTTTTTT. Translation: CASSQEGRTGINTGELFF.